The rows below give T cell receptor beta chains drawn from one sample of a study of blood T cell repertoires in COVID-19. Using immunoSEQ multiplex PCR, the repertoire was profiled, and TCRdb retains in-frame clones only, with some absent. The sample records approximately 300,000 clones, 70% to 90% being singletons. Sequencing input: peripheral blood. Receptor source: a human donor with COVID-19, enrolled during active disease. The donor label of this sample is uncertain. CDR3s include the opening cysteine and the closing phenylalanine or tryptophan. The D gene is left open where the match is weak. Part of the rows lack a size; the others show once, few, many or a class for expanded clones.

len	abundance	v_gene	j_gene	d_gene	CDR3nt	CDR3aa
12	NA	TRBV24-1	TRBJ2-2	NA	TGTGCCACCAGTGCCCGGACCGGGGAGCTGTTTTTT	CATSARTGELFF
13	few	TRBV6-5	TRBJ1-2	TRBD1	TGTGCCAGCAGTTTGGGACAGGGGACCGGCTACACCTTC	CASSLGQGTGYTF
17	NA	TRBV7-2	TRBJ1-2	NA	TGTGCCAGCAGCTTAGCGGTGGGCGGGGGCGGCTCCTATGGCTACACCTTC	CASSLAVGGGGSYGYTF
15	NA	TRBV6-5	TRBJ2-5	NA	TGTGCCAGCAGCGCCTCTGCGAGCAATCAAGAGACCCAGTACTTC	CASSASASNQETQYF
13	NA	TRBV30	TRBJ1-5	NA	TGTGCCTGGAGTCCCGGTCGCAATCAGCCCCAGCATTTT	CAWSPGRNQPQHF
20	NA	TRBV2	TRBJ2-1	TRBD2	TGTGCCAGCAGTGAAGGCCAAATAGCGGGAGGGCCATTTTATTCGGATGAGCAGTTCTTC	CASSEGQIAGGPFYSDEQFF
18	NA	TRBV29-1	TRBJ2-3	TRBD2	TGCAGCATTGAGGGGATTACTAGCGGGAGGATTAGCACAGATACGCAGTATTTT	CSIEGITSGRISTDTQYF
13	few	TRBV28	TRBJ1-2	TRBD1	TGTGCCAGCAGTCCACGACAGGGATCTGGCTACACCTTC	CASSPRQGSGYTF
12	NA	TRBV27	TRBJ2-2	NA	TGTGCCAGCAGTTCGGGGGCCGGGGAGCTGTTTTTT	CASSSGAGELFF
16	NA	TRBV19	TRBJ2-3	TRBD2	TGTGCCAGTAGTCCCCCAAGCGGGAGGGCCCCAGATACGCAGTATTTT	CASSPPSGRAPDTQYF
16	NA	TRBV5-1	TRBJ1-2	TRBD1	TGCGCCAGCAGCCCGACCCCGGGACAGCCTAACTATGGCTACACCTTC	CASSPTPGQPNYGYTF
16	NA	TRBV7-2	TRBJ1-4	TRBD1	TGTGCCAGCAGCCCCTTTCGGCAGGGGGGTAATGAAAAACTGTTTTTT	CASSPFRQGGNEKLFF
13	NA	TRBV7-9	TRBJ1-1	NA	TGTGCCAGCAGCTCCCCGGGAATAGCTGAAGCTTTCTTT	CASSSPGIAEAFF
16	few	TRBV30	TRBJ2-1	NA	TGTGCCTGGAGCGGAGGACTGGGGGGCTCCTACAATGAGCAGTTCTTC	CAWSGGLGGSYNEQFF
16	NA	TRBV5-6	TRBJ1-1	TRBD1	TGTGCCAGCAGTCCAGAGCCCGGGACAGGGGGCACTGAAGCTTTCTTT	CASSPEPGTGGTEAFF
12	NA	TRBV5-6	TRBJ2-3	NA	TGTGCCAGCAGCTTGACGGCAGATACGCAGTATTTT	CASSLTADTQYF
15	once	TRBV9	TRBJ1-2	TRBD1	TGTGCCAGCAGCGCCCGGGGGGGACAGACCTATGGCTACACCTTC	CASSARGGQTYGYTF
14	NA	TRBV2	TRBJ2-3	NA	TGTGCCAGCAGACAGGACGCCGGCACAGATACGCAGTATTTT	CASRQDAGTDTQYF
20	NA	TRBV4-3	TRBJ2-3	TRBD2	TGCGCCAGCAGCCCTCGCGGGACTAGCGGGATGGACGGTAGCACAGATACGCAGTATTTT	CASSPRGTSGMDGSTDTQYF
14	once	TRBV30	TRBJ2-1	TRBD2	TGTGCCTGGAGCGGTGGACTAGCGGTCAATGAGCAGTTCTTC	CAWSGGLAVNEQFF
14	NA	TRBV3-1/TRBV3-2	TRBJ1-5	NA	TGTGCCAGCAGCCAAGATTATGGCAATCAGCCCCAGCATTTT	CASSQDYGNQPQHF
14	NA	TRBV19	TRBJ2-2	NA	TGTGCCAGTAGTACGCACAGCAACACCGGGGAGCTGTTTTTT	CASSTHSNTGELFF
16	NA	TRBV28	TRBJ2-3	TRBD1	TGTGCCAGCAGCTCCCTCGGACAGGCCATCACAGATACGCAGTATTTT	CASSSLGQAITDTQYF
15	once	TRBV30	TRBJ1-1	TRBD1	TGTGCCTGGAGTCTGGGACAGGGGGCGCCCACTGAAGCTTTCTTT	CAWSLGQGAPTEAFF
17	NA	TRBV7-3	TRBJ2-1	TRBD2	TGTGCCAGCAGCCGTCTAGCGGGAGGGCAGAGCTACAATGAGCAGTTCTTC	CASSRLAGGQSYNEQFF
15	NA	TRBV28	TRBJ1-5	NA	TGTGCCAGCAGCTCCCCGGGGGGTCGCAATCAGCCCCAGCATTTT	CASSSPGGRNQPQHF
16	NA	TRBV27	TRBJ1-2	TRBD1	TGTGCCAGCAGTTTATACCGGACAGGGACTAACTATGGCTACACCTTC	CASSLYRTGTNYGYTF
15	once	TRBV27	TRBJ1-2	NA	TGTGCCAGCAGTCCCTGGGGGCAGGCGAGCTATGGCTACACCTTC	CASSPWGQASYGYTF
11	NA	TRBV12-3/TRBV12-4	TRBJ1-2	NA	TGTGCCAGCAGTTTAGTCGATGGCTACACCTTC	CASSLVDGYTF
13	NA	TRBV30	TRBJ2-6	NA	TGTGCCTGGGCTATAACTGGGGCCAACGTCCTGACTTTC	CAWAITGANVLTF
14	NA	TRBV5-8	TRBJ1-2	NA	TGTGCCAGCAGCTTAGATCAGATCGACTATGGCTACACCTTC	CASSLDQIDYGYTF
11	NA	TRBV30	TRBJ1-1	NA	TGTGCCTGGCTGGAGGCGGCTGAAGCTTTCTTT	CAWLEAAEAFF
15	once	TRBV6-5	TRBJ1-6	NA	TGTGCCAGCAGAAGAGAGAGCTCCTATAATTCACCCCTCCACTTT	CASRRESSYNSPLHF